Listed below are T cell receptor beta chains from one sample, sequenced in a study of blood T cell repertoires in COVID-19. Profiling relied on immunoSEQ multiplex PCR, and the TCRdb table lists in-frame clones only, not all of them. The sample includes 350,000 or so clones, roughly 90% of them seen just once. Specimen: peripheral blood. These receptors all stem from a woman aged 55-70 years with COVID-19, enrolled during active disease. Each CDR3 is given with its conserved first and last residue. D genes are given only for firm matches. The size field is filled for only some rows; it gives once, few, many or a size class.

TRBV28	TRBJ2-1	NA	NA	CATLRGTPSYNEQFF	TGTGCCACCTTACGAGGGACTCCTTCCTACAATGAGCAGTTCTTC
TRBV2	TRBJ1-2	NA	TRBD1	CASSLLGDRGGYGYTF	TGTGCCAGCAGCTTACTAGGGGACAGGGGAGGGTATGGCTACACCTTC
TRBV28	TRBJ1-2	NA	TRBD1	CASIKLGQGAEGYTF	TGTGCCAGCATCAAACTGGGACAGGGGGCGGAGGGCTACACCTTC
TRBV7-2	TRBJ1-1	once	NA	CASSLEGGTEAFF	TGTGCCAGCAGCTTGGAGGGCGGGACTGAAGCTTTCTTT
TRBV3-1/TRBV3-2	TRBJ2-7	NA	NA	CASSQVSLSSYEQYF	TGTGCCAGCAGCCAAGTGTCACTGAGCTCCTACGAGCAGTACTTC
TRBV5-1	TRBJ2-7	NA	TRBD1	CASSLPTGTVSEQYF	TGCGCCAGCAGCCTCCCGACAGGGACGGTCAGCGAGCAGTACTTC
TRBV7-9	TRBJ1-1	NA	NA	CASSLKPRDTEAFF	TGTGCCAGCAGCTTAAAGCCCAGGGACACTGAAGCTTTCTTT
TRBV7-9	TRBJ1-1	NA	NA	CASSSGQSWRNTEAFF	TGTGCCAGCAGCTCTGGACAGTCTTGGAGGAACACTGAAGCTTTCTTT
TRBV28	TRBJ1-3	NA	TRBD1	CASSFWQGGSGNTIYF	TGTGCCAGCAGTTTCTGGCAGGGGGGCTCTGGAAACACCATATATTTT
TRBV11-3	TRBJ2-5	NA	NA	CASSQGRGVLRETQYF	TGTGCCAGCAGCCAAGGCAGGGGAGTACTCCGAGAGACCCAGTACTTC
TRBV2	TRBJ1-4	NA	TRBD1	CASSAGTGGRGLFF	TGTGCCAGCAGTGCCGGGACAGGCGGGCGGGGGCTGTTTTTT
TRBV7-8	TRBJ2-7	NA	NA	CASSLTSGRDYEQYF	TGTGCCAGCAGCTTAACCTCGGGCAGGGACTACGAGCAGTACTTC
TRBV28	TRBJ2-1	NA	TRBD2	CASSGGAGYNEQFF	TGTGCCAGCAGCGGGGGGGCCGGGTACAATGAGCAGTTCTTC
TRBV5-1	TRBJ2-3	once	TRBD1	CASSLADRGSRDTQYF	TGCGCCAGCAGCTTGGCGGACAGGGGGAGTAGGGATACGCAGTATTTT
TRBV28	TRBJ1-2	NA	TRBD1	CASSFVSPSQGARGYTF	TGTGCCAGCAGTTTTGTGTCCCCTTCACAGGGGGCGCGGGGCTACACCTTC
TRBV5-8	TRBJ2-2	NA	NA	CASSRRTQNTGELFF	TGTGCCAGCAGCAGGCGGACTCAGAACACCGGGGAGCTGTTTTTT
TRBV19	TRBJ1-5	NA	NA	CASSMSRDQPQHF	TGTGCCAGTAGTATGTCGAGGGATCAGCCCCAGCATTTT
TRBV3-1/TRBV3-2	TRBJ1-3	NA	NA	CASSQAFRISGNTIYF	TGTGCCAGCAGCCAGGCATTCAGGATCTCTGGAAACACCATATATTTT
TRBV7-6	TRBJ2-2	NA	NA	CASSSAGLTITGELFF	TGTGCCAGCAGCTCCGCCGGACTCACGATTACCGGGGAGCTGTTTTTT
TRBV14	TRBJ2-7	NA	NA	CASSQGFGAYEQYF	TGTGCCAGCAGCCAAGGTTTCGGAGCCTACGAGCAGTACTTC
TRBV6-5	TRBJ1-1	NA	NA	CASSYGADTEAFF	TGTGCCAGCAGTTACGGGGCGGACACTGAAGCTTTCTTT
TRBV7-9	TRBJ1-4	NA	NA	CASSLRGGIEKLFF	TGTGCCAGCAGCTTAAGGGGGGGCATAGAAAAACTGTTTTTT
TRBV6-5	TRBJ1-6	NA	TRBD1	CASSYDRAGSPLHF	TGTGCCAGCAGTTATGACAGGGCGGGATCACCCCTCCACTTT
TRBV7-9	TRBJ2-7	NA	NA	CASSLGSGYEQYF	TGTGCCAGCAGCTTAGGCTCCGGCTACGAGCAGTACTTC
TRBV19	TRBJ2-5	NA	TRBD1	CASSTRQGRGQETQYF	TGTGCCAGTAGCACTCGACAGGGTCGCGGCCAAGAGACCCAGTACTTC
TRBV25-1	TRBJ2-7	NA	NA	CASSELGEDYEQYF	TGTGCCAGCAGTGAACTGGGGGAGGACTACGAGCAGTACTTC
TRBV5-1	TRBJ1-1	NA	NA	CASSLPTGNTEAFF	TGCGCCAGCAGCCTCCCGACGGGTAACACTGAAGCTTTCTTT
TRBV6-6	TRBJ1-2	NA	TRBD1	CASSTRTGNDGYGYTF	TGTGCCAGCAGTACCCGGACAGGGAACGACGGCTATGGCTACACCTTC
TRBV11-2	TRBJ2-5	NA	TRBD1	CASSRQGYGTQYF	TGTGCCAGCAGCCGACAGGGGTACGGGACCCAGTACTTC
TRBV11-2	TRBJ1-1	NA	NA	CASTFYTEAFF	TGTGCCAGCACTTTTTACACTGAAGCTTTCTTT
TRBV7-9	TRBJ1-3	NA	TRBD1	CASSPTGFGNTIYF	TGTGCCAGCAGCCCGACAGGGTTCGGAAACACCATATATTTT
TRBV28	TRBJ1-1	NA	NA	CAISKGPGMNTEAFF	TGTGCCATCTCCAAGGGGCCGGGTATGAACACTGAAGCTTTCTTT
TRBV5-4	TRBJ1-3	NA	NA	CASSLVQGSGNTIYF	TGTGCCAGCAGCTTGGTACAGGGCTCTGGAAACACCATATATTTT
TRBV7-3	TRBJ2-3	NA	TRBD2	CASSRTGGLAGERDTQYF	TGTGCCAGCAGCCGAACTGGGGGACTAGCGGGGGAGCGAGATACGCAGTATTTT
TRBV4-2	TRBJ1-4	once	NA	CASSPREFNEKLFF	TGTGCCAGCAGCCCCCGGGAGTTTAATGAAAAACTGTTTTTT
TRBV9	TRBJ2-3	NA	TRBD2	CASSVEAGGVDTQYF	TGTGCCAGCAGCGTAGAAGCGGGGGGAGTAGATACGCAGTATTTT
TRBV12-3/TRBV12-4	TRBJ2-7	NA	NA	CASSYGRGYEQYF	TGTGCCAGCAGCTATGGGCGGGGTTACGAGCAGTACTTC
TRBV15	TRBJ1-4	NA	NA	CATSRAGEVGGKLFF	TGTGCCACCAGCAGAGCGGGGGAAGTTGGAGGAAAACTGTTTTTT
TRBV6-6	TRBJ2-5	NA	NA	CASRTRPREETQYF	TGTGCCAGCAGGACACGCCCCAGGGAAGAGACCCAGTACTTC
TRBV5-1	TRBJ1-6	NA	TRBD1	CASSLRQGNNSPLHF	TGCGCCAGCAGCTTAAGACAGGGGAATAATTCACCCCTCCACTTT
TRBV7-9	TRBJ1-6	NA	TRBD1	CASSPGGNSPLHF	TGTGCCAGCAGCCCAGGGGGGAATTCACCCCTCCACTTT